The clone carrying this TCR beta chain was seen ten or more times. What it binds is not known. CDR1 and CDR2 (germline): LNHDA, SQIVND (reference sequence). V lost 6 bases and J lost 3; bases outside the gene matches: 7. The CDR3 is 16 residues long. On the day of bone marrow donation, the related graft donor provided peripheral blood. The data are from a study of T cells after posttransplantation cyclophosphamide. The data were produced by immunoSEQ multiplex PCR, yet TCRdb's version contains in-frame clones alone and is incomplete. Listed for the sample are 25,000 to 30,000 clones, none seen a single time. Study results and caveats: Recipient CMV seropositivity and CMV reactivation strongly tracked TRB clonality.

The chain uses TRBV19 and TRBJ2-7; 14 bases agree with TRBD2. Sequenced material: PBMCs. This sequence was found in a woman between 55 and 75 years old in good health, CMV-negative, and a related stem cell transplant donor. CDR3 nucleotide sequence: TGTGCCAGTAGGAAGGGACTAGCGGGGGAGATCTACGAGCAGTACTTC. Amino acid sequence: CASRKGLAGEIYEQYF.